The entry below gives a single TCR beta chain sequence along with its context. Participants spanned ages roughly 18 to 90 years and resided in 20 to 30 US areas. Germline lookup yields CDR1 SGHRS and CDR2 YFSETQ. V lost 4 bases to trimming and J lost 5 bases; unmatched junction nucleotides: 13. CDR3 size: 16 residues. The data originate from a study of blood T cell repertoires in COVID-19. Sequencing used immunoSEQ multiplex PCR; TCRdb keeps in-frame clones, though not all of them. The sample includes about 430,000 clones, over 75% of them seen just once. This TCR was recovered from a woman in her 30s with acute COVID-19. Sequencing was done on a sample of PBMCs or T cells enriched from blood (not recorded which). The rearrangement uses TRBV5-1 and TRBJ2-5; 8 bases line up with TRBD1. CDR3 DNA sequence: TGCGCCAGCAGCGCAGTAATAGACAGGGGAGGCGAGACCCAGTACTTC. Translation: CASSAVIDRGGETQYF.